The rows below give T cell receptor beta chains drawn from one sample of a study of shared clonotypes between healthy human individuals. Clones were read by immunoSEQ multiplex PCR, and TCRdb kept only the in-frame ones, dropping some. Of some 2 million clones listed, over 85% are singletons. The material sequenced was naive CD8+ T cells sorted from blood. Receptors were obtained from a man between 18 and 35 years old in good health. The CDR3 runs from the conserved cysteine through the conserved F or W. The order of the fields is clone size, J gene, CDR3 length, D gene, V gene, CDR3 DNA, CDR3 protein. The D gene is left open where the match is weak. Size values are once, few and many counts, or a class for expanded clones, and some rows have none.

>.|TRBJ2-7|16|TRBD1|TRBV5-6
TGTGCCAGCAGCTTGGGCGGGACAGGGCATCCCTACGAGCAGTACTTC
CASSLGGTGHPYEQYF
>.|TRBJ2-7|13|.|TRBV11-2
TGTGCCAGCAGCTCCCCAGGGGTCTACGAGCAGTACTTC
CASSSPGVYEQYF
>.|TRBJ2-7|15|.|TRBV5-1
TGCGCCAGCAGCTTGTGGGGGACGGTTAGCTACGAGCAGTACTTC
CASSLWGTVSYEQYF
>.|TRBJ2-3|13|TRBD2|TRBV29-1
TGCAGCGCTATGGGACTAGCCGTAGATACGCAGTATTTT
CSAMGLAVDTQYF
>.|TRBJ2-7|15|.|TRBV27
TGTGCCAGCAGTCCTCAGAGATTCATATCCTACGAGCAGTACTTC
CASSPQRFISYEQYF
>once|TRBJ2-1|17|TRBD1|TRBV11-3
TGTGCCAGCAGCTTAGGACTTCCGGGGACAGGGGTCAATGAGCAGTTCTTC
CASSLGLPGTGVNEQFF
>.|TRBJ2-7|12|.|TRBV6-5
TGTGCCAGCAGTCCTACGGGGGATGAGCAGTACTTC
CASSPTGDEQYF
>.|TRBJ2-5|12|TRBD1|TRBV7-9
TGTGCCAACTCGGACAGGGGAGAGACCCAGTACTTC
CANSDRGETQYF
>.|TRBJ2-5|16|TRBD1|TRBV6-5
TGTGCCAGCAGTTACCGACCGGGACAGGATCAAGAGACCCAGTACTTC
CASSYRPGQDQETQYF
>.|TRBJ2-2|16|.|TRBV27
TGTGCCAGCAGTTTTCGGGGGTTTATGAACACCGGGGAGCTGTTTTTT
CASSFRGFMNTGELFF
>.|TRBJ2-7|14|.|TRBV6-1
TGTGCCAGCAGCAGTTTGGGGGGGCGGGACGAGCAGTACTTC
CASSSLGGRDEQYF
>.|TRBJ2-1|16|.|TRBV4-2
TGTGCCAGCAGCCAAGAACTGGGCAGAACCTACAATGAGCAGTTCTTC
CASSQELGRTYNEQFF
>.|TRBJ2-3|16|TRBD2|TRBV11-2
TGTGCCAGCAGACCACCACGGGGGGGCGGCGCAGATACGCAGTATTTT
CASRPPRGGGADTQYF
>once|TRBJ2-7|17|TRBD2|TRBV7-2
TGTGCCAGCAGCTTAAAGGGTTTTTTGGCGGGAGTATACGAGCAGTACTTC
CASSLKGFLAGVYEQYF
>.|TRBJ1-2|13|.|TRBV7-9
TGTGCCAGCATCCCCCCGGGAAACTATGGCTACACCTTC
CASIPPGNYGYTF
>.|TRBJ2-7|14|.|TRBV6-1
TGTGCCAGCAGTGAACTTCCCTGGGGCTACGAGCAGTACTTC
CASSELPWGYEQYF
>once|TRBJ1-3|16|.|TRBV4-3
TGCGCCAGCAGCCAAAGCTACGACAGCTCTGGAAACACCATATATTTT
CASSQSYDSSGNTIYF
>.|TRBJ2-7|13|TRBD2|TRBV4-3
TGCGCCAGCAGCCAAGGGGAGGGTTTCGAGCAGTACTTC
CASSQGEGFEQYF
>.|TRBJ2-7|15|.|TRBV7-8
TGTGCCAGCAGCTCCCCAACCGGGACGGCCTACGAGCAGTACTTC
CASSSPTGTAYEQYF
>.|TRBJ2-2|18|.|TRBV7-9
TGTGCCAGCAGCCCCAGAGGGGCGGGCCCAGTGCTGACCGGGGAGCTGTTTTTT
CASSPRGAGPVLTGELFF
>once|TRBJ2-5|17|.|TRBV9
TGTGCCAGCAGTCACAACCCGGGAGTTACCCTTGAGGAGACCCAGTACTTC
CASSHNPGVTLEETQYF
>.|TRBJ2-3|15|TRBD2|TRBV6-6
TGTGCCAGCAGTCCCGTAGCGGGAGAGTTAGATACGCAGTATTTT
CASSPVAGELDTQYF
>.|TRBJ2-2|14|.|TRBV9
TGTGCCAGCAGCGCGGACAGTTTCACCGGGGAGCTGTTTTTT
CASSADSFTGELFF
>.|TRBJ2-7|16|TRBD2|TRBV27
TGTGCCAGCACCCTATTAGCGGGAGGGCCCAACTACGAGCAGTACTTC
CASTLLAGGPNYEQYF
>.|TRBJ1-1|14|.|TRBV2
TGTGCCAGCAGTGAAGAGGCACGGGAAACTGAAGCTTTCTTT
CASSEEARETEAFF
>.|TRBJ1-5|15|.|TRBV28
TGTGCCAGCAGTTTTTCCCGGCATAGCAATCAGCCCCAGCATTTT
CASSFSRHSNQPQHF
>.|TRBJ1-1|13|.|TRBV4-1
TGCGCCAGCAGCCAGACTGTGAACACTGAAGCTTTCTTT
CASSQTVNTEAFF
>.|TRBJ2-3|14|TRBD1|TRBV11-2
TGTGCCAGCAGCTGGGACAGGGCGGGAGATACGCAGTATTTT
CASSWDRAGDTQYF
>.|TRBJ1-1|13|TRBD1|TRBV10-3
TGTGCCATCAGTGAGTCGAGGGACAGTGAAGCTTTCTTT
CAISESRDSEAFF
>.|TRBJ2-7|14|.|TRBV2
TGTGCCAGTGGGGGAACCTCTGCTCCACTCGAGCAGTACTTC
CASGGTSAPLEQYF
>.|TRBJ1-1|14|.|TRBV5-1
TGCGCCAGCAGCTTGATCAAAAGAACAACTGAAGCTTTCTTT
CASSLIKRTTEAFF
>.|TRBJ2-7|14|.|TRBV27
TGTGCCAGCAGCCACGGCCCAGTCCTGAGCGAGCAGTACTTC
CASSHGPVLSEQYF